A single sample gave rise to the 29 T cell receptor beta chains below, sequenced in a study of cytomegalovirus exposure and HLA in healthy donors. PCR used 60 Vbeta primers and 13 Jbeta primers. TCRdb's table, derived via immunoSEQ multiplex PCR, lists solely in-frame clones and lacks some. Among over 150,000 clones listed, 71% were seen once. Sequenced: PBMCs. The receptor set was obtained from a woman aged 25 to 39 in good health and CMV-seronegative.

The rearrangement uses TRBV5-6 and TRBJ2-7; possibly TRBD2 for D (6 bases). V was pared by 1 base and J by 4 bases, with 12 bases between. The CDR3 sequence is 14 residues long. Germline V gives CDR1 SGHDT, CDR2 YYEEEE. The CDR3 spells CASSLSGRGYEQYF. CDR3 coding DNA: TGTGCCAGCAGCTTGTCGGGACGGGGGTACGAGCAGTACTTC.

The chain employs TRBV6-1 and TRBJ2-2; 8 bases line up with TRBD2. The CDR3 is 15 amino acids. Looked up from germline, CDR1 is MNHNS and CDR2 is SASEGT. V was clipped by 3 bases and J by 4 bases; unmatched bases: 4. CDR3 sequence (DNA): TGTGCCAGCAGTGACGGGAGGGCCACCACCGGGGAGCTGTTTTTT. It specifies CASSDGRATTGELFF.

The chain carries TRBV2 and TRBJ2-1, with TRBD1 identical over 7 bases. This CDR3 has 15 residues. Germline V gene data show CDR1 as SNHLY and CDR2 as FYNNEI. Trimming at V came to 7 bases and at J to 0 bases, leaving 6 bases not matched to a gene. DNA of the CDR3: TGTGCCAGCAAGACAGGGTTTAGCTCCTACAATGAGCAGTTCTTC. Residues: CASKTGFSSYNEQFF. The entire variable domain, with the rest obtained from reference TRBV2 and TRBJ2-1, is as follows: EPEVTQTPSHQVTQMGQEVILRCVPISNHLYFYWYRQILGQKVEFLVSFYNNEISEKSEIFDDQFSVERPDGSNFTLKIRSTKLEDSAMYFCASKTGFSSYNEQFFGPGTRLTVL.

The chain joins TRBV7-2 to TRBJ1-5; perhaps TRBD1 as D (5 bases). The germline V gene has CDR1 SGHTA and CDR2 FQGNSA. Trimming stripped 4 bases from V and 0 bases from J, with 16 bases between. CDR3 size: 17 residues. The CDR3 region is CASSSRTSLYSNQPQHF. The CDR3 region has the DNA TGTGCCAGCAGCTCAAGGACAAGCCTCTATAGCAATCAGCCCCAGCATTTT. Filled out from reference TRBV7-2 and TRBJ1-5, the complete variable domain reads GAGVSQSPSNKVTEKGKDVELRCDPISGHTALYWYRQSLGQGLEFLIYFQGNSAPDKSGLPSDRFSAERTGGSVSTLTIQRTQQEDSAVYLCASSSRTSLYSNQPQHFGDGTRLSIL.

This sequence joins TRBV28 and TRBJ1-4, with a weak D call TRBD1 (5 bases). Germline V gene data show CDR1 as MDHEN and CDR2 as SYDVKM. The CDR3 totals 15 residues. V lost 7 bases, J lost 3 bases, and 15 bases lay in between. CDR3 in DNA: TGTGCCAGCACCACGGCCCCGGGGGCTAATGAAAAACTGTTTTTT. It yields the protein CASTTAPGANEKLFF.

This clone was seen once. The chain uses TRBV7-3 and TRBJ1-1; TRBD1 agrees at 7 bases. The CDR3 is 13 amino acids. Germline CDR1 and CDR2: SGHTA and FQGTGA. The V gene end was trimmed by 6 bases and the J gene end by 2 bases; junction bases not matched to a gene: 3. The CDR3 DNA is TGTGCCAGCAGTACAGGGGCTAACACTGAAGCTTTCTTT. This encodes CASSTGANTEAFF.

CDR3 in DNA: TGTGCCAGCAGCCCGGGACACTTCCAAGAGACCCAGTACTTC. This encodes CASSPGHFQETQYF. V is TRBV2 and J is TRBJ2-5; tentative D call: TRBD1 (6 bases). The CDR3 length is 14 residues. The germline V gene has CDR1 SNHLY and CDR2 FYNNEI. V was trimmed by 6 bases and J by 1 base, leaving 12 bases between them.

V and J are TRBV7-2 and TRBJ2-5; perhaps TRBD2 as D (5 bases). The CDR3 length is 17 residues. V was pared by 1 base and J by 1 base, with 16 bases between. CDR1 is SGHTA, CDR2 FQGNSA, per germline. For the CDR3, the DNA is TGTGCCAGCAGCTTAGGGCCAGGAGGACGGAGCCAAGAGACCCAGTACTTC. Translating it yields CASSLGPGGRSQETQYF.

This chain links TRBV19 with TRBJ1-4; 9 nucleotides match TRBD1. The V and J ends lost 8 bases and 7 bases, in that order; junction bases with no gene match: 8. Germline-derived CDR1 and CDR2 are LNHDA and SQIVND (reference sequence). The CDR3 is 14 amino acids. CDR3: CASAAGTGSEKLFF. DNA for the CDR3: TGTGCCAGTGCAGCCGGGACAGGGAGTGAAAAACTGTTTTTT.

The rearrangement joins TRBV29-1 to TRBJ2-1, with TRBD2 matching 8 bases. The CDR3 is 14 amino acids. Germline V gives CDR1 SQVTM, CDR2 ANQGSEA. Unmatched junction bases numbered 10, after V lost 2 bases and J lost 10 bases. The CDR3 spells CSVEQLAGSREQFF. The CDR3 region has the DNA TGCAGCGTTGAACAGCTAGCGGGCTCAAGAGAGCAGTTCTTC.

The rearrangement uses TRBV6-5 and TRBJ2-5; 7 bases match TRBD1. The DNA matches TRBJ2-7 better at its end, which makes the J call doubtful. The CDR3 length is 14 residues. Germline loops: CDR1 MNHEY, CDR2 SVGAGI. The CDR3 sequence is CASYSSTGSYEQYF. The CDR3 nucleotides are TGTGCCAGCTACAGTTCGACAGGGTCATACGAGCAGTACTTC.

This rearrangement joins TRBV5-5 to TRBJ2-7, with D possibly matching TRBD1 (5 bases). V lost 4 bases to trimming and J lost 6 bases, with 11 bases between them. The CDR3 has 12 residues. CDR1 and CDR2 (germline): SGHKS, YYEKEE (reference sequence). The CDR3 coding sequence is TGTGCCAGCAGCCCTCAGGGCGGCGAGCAGTACTTC. It encodes CASSPQGGEQYF.

V and J are TRBV27 and TRBJ1-1; D gene uncertain. The ends were cut back, 4 bases at V and 4 bases at J, with 16 bases in the middle. The germline V gene encodes CDR1 MNHEY and CDR2 SMNVEV (reference sequence). CDR3 size: 15 residues. Here the CDR3 reads CASSSTYGGSTEAFF. The CDR3, as DNA: TGTGCCAGCAGTTCAACCTACGGAGGGAGCACTGAAGCTTTCTTT.

DNA for the CDR3: TGTGCCAGCAGCGAGGGACACTTGCCCTACGAGCAGTACTTC. Amino acid sequence: CASSEGHLPYEQYF. The chain is built from TRBV7-6 and TRBJ2-7; the D gene is possibly TRBD1 (6 bases). V lost 5 bases and J lost 2, with 13 bases in between. Germline V gene sequence: CDR1 SGHVS, CDR2 FNYEAQ. The length of the CDR3 is 14 residues.

CDR3 in amino acids: CASSLYTLYPYEQYF. CDR3 nucleotide sequence: TGTGCCAGCAGTTTATATACTTTATATCCCTACGAGCAGTACTTC. The chain carries TRBV28 and TRBJ2-7; D uncertain. V was shortened by 1 base and J by 2 bases, with 12 bases between the two germline ends. Per the germline V gene, CDR1 is MDHEN and CDR2 is SYDVKM. CDR3 length: 15 amino acids. The variable domain in full, with the rest retrieved from reference TRBV28 and TRBJ2-7, is DVKVTQSSRYLVKRTGEKVFLECVQDMDHENMFWYRQDPGLGLRLIYFSYDVKMKEKGDIPEGYSVSREKKERFSLILESASTNQTSMYLCASSLYTLYPYEQYFGPGTRLTVT.

In this sample, this clone turned up a few times. The chain carries TRBV10-2 and TRBJ2-1; 11 bases are shared with TRBD2. J was trimmed by 9 bases and V by 3 bases; bases with no gene match: 7. The CDR3 is made up of 15 amino acids. The V gene's germline CDR1 is WSHSY and CDR2 SAAADI. As DNA, the CDR3 is TGCGCCAGCAGTGATGTACTAGCGGGAGTCAGTGAGCAGTTCTTC. This codes for CASSDVLAGVSEQFF.

V is TRBV7-2 and J is TRBJ1-2, with 9 bases identical to TRBD1. With 2 bases clipped from V and 2 bases from J, the junction kept 15 bases outside the gene matches. Per germline, CDR1 SGHTA and CDR2 FQGNSA. The CDR3 runs 19 residues. This CDR3 reads CASSLTHRGLLYGNYGYTF. The CDR3 coding sequence is TGTGCCAGCAGCTTAACGCACAGGGGGCTGTTGTATGGGAACTATGGCTACACCTTC. The variable domain in full, with the rest retrieved from reference TRBV7-2 and TRBJ1-2, is GAGVSQSPSNKVTEKGKDVELRCDPISGHTALYWYRQSLGQGLEFLIYFQGNSAPDKSGLPSDRFSAERTGGSVSTLTIQRTQQEDSAVYLCASSLTHRGLLYGNYGYTFGSGTRLTVV.

The rearrangement links TRBV6-5 to TRBJ2-5; D remains ambiguous. V was trimmed by 2 bases and J by 1 base, leaving 5 bases between them. The CDR3 sequence is 13 residues long. Germline V gene data show CDR1 as MNHEY and CDR2 as SVGAGI. This CDR3 is CASSYNSQETQYF. In DNA, the CDR3 is TGTGCCAGCAGTTACAACAGCCAAGAGACCCAGTACTTC.

The J gene is TRBJ2-7, the V gene TRBV6-5, with 8 bases fitting TRBD1. The CDR3 length is 14 residues. The germline V gene encodes CDR1 MNHEY and CDR2 SVGAGI. J was trimmed by 4 bases and V by 4 bases; bases with no gene match: 6. The CDR3 loop reads CASSSQGAHYEQYF. The DNA for the CDR3 is TGTGCCAGCAGTTCCCAGGGGGCGCATTACGAGCAGTACTTC.

This chain links TRBV2 with TRBJ2-2; D unresolved. The CDR3 loop spans 13 amino acids. With 8 bases removed from V and 1 base from J, the gap between germline ends came to 8 bases. Germline CDR1 reads SNHLY; CDR2 reads FYNNEI. The CDR3 DNA sequence: TGTGCCAGCTTGAACAGGAACACCGGGGAGCTGTTTTTT. Translation gives CASLNRNTGELFF.

Written as DNA, the CDR3 is TGTGCCAGCAGGCTAGCGGGAGGGCCCTACGAGCAGTACTTC. Its translation: CASRLAGGPYEQYF. The chain links TRBV5-4 to TRBJ2-7; 12 nucleotides align to TRBD2. This CDR3 has 14 amino acids. CDR1 and CDR2 (germline): SGHNT, YYREEE (reference sequence). V trimming: 5 bases; J trimming: 2 bases; junction bases outside the gene matches: 2. The variable domain in full, with the rest retrieved from reference TRBV5-4 and TRBJ2-7, is ETGVTQSPTHLIKTRGQQVTLRCSSQSGHNTVSWYQQALGQGPQFIFQYYREEENGRGNFPPRFSGLQFPNYSSELNVNALELDDSALYLCASRLAGGPYEQYFGPGTRLTVT.

This clone was seen more than once but under ten times. V usage is TRBV5-6 and J usage is TRBJ1-1; D not resolved. V lost 3 bases, J lost 1 base, and 10 bases lay in between. CDR1 and CDR2 (germline): SGHDT, YYEEEE. The CDR3 consists of 14 residues. CDR3 sequence reads: CASSSGLRNTEAFF. Written as DNA, the CDR3 is TGTGCCAGCAGCTCAGGACTCAGGAACACTGAAGCTTTCTTT.

The gene calls are TRBV28 and TRBJ1-5, with 7 bases matching TRBD1. Germline V lookup: CDR1 MDHEN, CDR2 SYDVKM. Trimming at V came to 8 bases and at J to 2 bases, leaving 6 bases not matched to a gene. There are 14 residues in the CDR3. For the CDR3, the DNA is TGTGCCAGCCAGGGGGGTGGTGGCAATCAGCCCCAGCATTTT. This translates into CASQGGGGNQPQHF.

The gene calls are TRBV7-9 and TRBJ1-3; D remains unclear. Germline V lookup: CDR1 SEHNR, CDR2 FQNEAQ (reference sequence). The CDR3 length is 16 residues. V was shortened by 2 bases and J by 4 bases, with 15 bases between the two germline ends. The CDR3 DNA reads TGTGCCAGCAGCTTATTGGCAGTCGATCGCGGAAACACCATATATTTT. As protein: CASSLLAVDRGNTIYF.

The chain carries TRBV2 and TRBJ1-3, with 7 positions matching TRBD1. The CDR3 covers 17 residues. Germline V gene sequence: CDR1 SNHLY, CDR2 FYNNEI. Trimming cost V 6 bases and J 0 bases; bases outside gene matches: 11. The CDR3 spells CASSPGTVVSSGNTIYF. DNA of the CDR3: TGTGCCAGCAGCCCCGGGACAGTGGTGAGCTCTGGAAACACCATATATTTT.

Written as DNA, the CDR3 is TGTGCCAGCAGCTGGAGCGGGACTCCATCCGAGCAGTACTTC. Translating gives CASSWSGTPSEQYF. V is TRBV5-4 and J is TRBJ2-7; 7 bases fit TRBD2. CDR3 size: 14 residues. Germline CDR1 SGHNT, CDR2 YYREEE (reference sequence). After removal of 3 bases from V and 6 bases from J, the junction contained 9 bases not matched to a gene.

The rearrangement joins TRBV7-8 to TRBJ1-5; D perhaps matches TRBD1 (6 bases). Germline loops: CDR1 SGHVS, CDR2 FQNEAQ. V was trimmed by 0 bases and J by 4 bases, leaving 16 bases between them. This CDR3 is built from 17 residues. CDR3 DNA: TGTGCCAGCAGCTTAGCGATCTCAGGACAGCTAAATCAGCCCCAGCATTTT. It codes for CASSLAISGQLNQPQHF.

CDR3 protein: CASSLDGQGLSGNTIYF. The DNA for the CDR3 is TGTGCCAGCAGCTTAGACGGACAGGGGCTCTCTGGAAACACCATATATTTT. The rearrangement links TRBV7-2 to TRBJ1-3; 9 nucleotides align to TRBD1. The CDR3 length is 17 residues. V gave up 1 base and J gave up 0 bases; unmatched junction bases: 4. Germline V gene lookup returns CDR1 SGHTA and CDR2 FQGNSA.

The chain recombines TRBV18 with TRBJ1-1, with unresolved D. Per germline, CDR1 KGHSH and CDR2 LQKENI. Trimming took 3 bases from V and 4 from J, leaving 12 bases between them. The CDR3 has 14 residues. In DNA form, the CDR3 reads TGTGCCAGCTCACCGTTGCAGGTAACCACTGAAGCTTTCTTT. It codes for CASSPLQVTTEAFF.